Below are 6 T cell receptor beta chains sequenced from a single sample in a study of OX40 agonist ivuxolimab in advanced cancers. The protocol was immunoSEQ multiplex PCR, while the TCRdb copy is restricted to in-frame clones and leaves out a portion. The sample contains around 70,000 clones, about four fifths of which appear only once. The material was CD4+ or CD8+ T cells sorted from blood, obtained in a trial of the OX40 agonist ivuxolimab. The source is an adult with an advanced solid tumor such as melanoma, head and neck, liver or kidney cancer.

The chain is built from TRBV5-4 and TRBJ2-1; 8 bases are shared with TRBD2. The germline V gene encodes CDR1 SGHNT and CDR2 YYREEE (reference sequence). The ends lost 3 bases at V and 13 bases at J; junction bases unmatched: 9. This CDR3 contains 13 residues. As DNA, the CDR3 is TGTGCCAGCAGCTCTGAGATCTGGACTAGCCAGTTCTTC. Translation gives CASSSEIWTSQFF.

The chain employs TRBV5-1 and TRBJ2-5, with D possibly matching TRBD2 (5 bases). CDR1 and CDR2 from the germline V gene are SGHRS and YFSETQ. The CDR3 is 16 amino acids. The V gene lost 0 bases and the J gene lost 0 bases, with 12 bases spanning the gap. The CDR3 DNA reads as TGCGCCAGCAGCTTGGTCGCCGGGATTAACCAAGAGACCCAGTACTTC. Protein sequence: CASSLVAGINQETQYF.

This rearrangement joins TRBV18 to TRBJ2-7, with a tentative D call TRBD1 (6 bases). Trimming removed 6 bases at V and 8 bases at J, with 20 bases between. This CDR3 has 14 amino acids. Germline loops: CDR1 KGHSH, CDR2 LQKENI. CDR3 residues: CASSEQQGPRKQYF. The CDR3 DNA reads as TGTGCCAGCTCCGAACAACAGGGACCTCGCAAGCAGTACTTC. The full variable domain, rest sourced from reference TRBV18 and TRBJ2-7, is NAGVMQNPRHLVRRRGQEARLRCSPMKGHSHVYWYRQLPEEGLKFMVYLQKENIIDESGMPKERFSAEFPKEGPSILRIQQVVRGDSAAYFCASSEQQGPRKQYFGPGTRLTVT.

The genes are TRBV29-1 and TRBJ1-2; D unresolved. The CDR3 runs to 13 residues. V was cut by 3 bases and J by 1 base, with 9 bases left in between. CDR1 SQVTM and CDR2 ANQGSEA come from the germline V gene. In DNA, the CDR3 is TGCAGCGTTGACCGCGGAGGTAACTATGGCTACACCTTC. Encoded protein: CSVDRGGNYGYTF.

The J gene is TRBJ2-4, the V gene TRBV23-1; 14 bases align to TRBD2. TRBV23-1 is an ORF; its function is uncertain. J gave up 4 bases and V 9 bases, and 14 bases lay outside the gene matches. This CDR3 region has 18 residues. The DNA for the CDR3 is TGCGCCAGGACTAGCGGGGGGGCCTTGTTTCGTCGTAAAAACATTCAGTACTTC. Translation gives CARTSGGALFRRKNIQYF.

This clone was observed a few times. The V gene is TRBV5-1, the J gene TRBJ2-2; 7 bases align to TRBD2. Germline CDR1 SGHRS, CDR2 YFSETQ. Unmatched junction bases numbered 12, after V lost 0 bases and J lost 7 bases. The CDR3 length is 17 residues. For the CDR3, the DNA is TGCGCCAGCAGCTTGGCCCCTAGCGGAGCCCTCGACGGGGAGCTGTTTTTT. Translated: CASSLAPSGALDGELFF.